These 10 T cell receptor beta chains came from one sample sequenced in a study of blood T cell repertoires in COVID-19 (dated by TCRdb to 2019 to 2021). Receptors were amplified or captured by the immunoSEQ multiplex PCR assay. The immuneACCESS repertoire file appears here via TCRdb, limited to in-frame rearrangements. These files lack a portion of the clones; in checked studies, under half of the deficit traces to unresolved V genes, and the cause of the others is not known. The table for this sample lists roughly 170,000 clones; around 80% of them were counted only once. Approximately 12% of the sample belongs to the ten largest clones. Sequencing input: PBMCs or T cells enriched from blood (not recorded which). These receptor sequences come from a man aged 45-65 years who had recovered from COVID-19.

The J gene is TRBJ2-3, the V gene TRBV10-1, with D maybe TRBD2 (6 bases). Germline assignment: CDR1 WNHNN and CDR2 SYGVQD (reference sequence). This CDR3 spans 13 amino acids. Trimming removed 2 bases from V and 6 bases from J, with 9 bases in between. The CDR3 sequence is CASSEAGTDTQYF. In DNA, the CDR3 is TGCGCCAGCAGTGAGGCGGGGACCGATACGCAGTATTTT.

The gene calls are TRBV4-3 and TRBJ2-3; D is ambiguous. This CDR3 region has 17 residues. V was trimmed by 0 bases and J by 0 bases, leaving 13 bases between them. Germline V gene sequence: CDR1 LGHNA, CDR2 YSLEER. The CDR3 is CASSQDGPRASTDTQYF. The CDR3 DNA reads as TGCGCCAGCAGCCAAGATGGGCCCCGTGCTAGCACAGATACGCAGTATTTT.

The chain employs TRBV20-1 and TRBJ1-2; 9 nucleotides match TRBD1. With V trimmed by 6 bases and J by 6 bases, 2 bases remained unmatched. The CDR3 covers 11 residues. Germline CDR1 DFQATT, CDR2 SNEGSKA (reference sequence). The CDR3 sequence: CSAGTGNGYTF. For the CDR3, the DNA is TGCAGTGCGGGGACAGGGAATGGCTACACCTTC.

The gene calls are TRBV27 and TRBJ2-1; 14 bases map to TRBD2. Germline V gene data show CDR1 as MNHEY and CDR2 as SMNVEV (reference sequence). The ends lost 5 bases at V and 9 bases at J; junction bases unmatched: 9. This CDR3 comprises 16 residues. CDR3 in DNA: TGTGCCAGCAGTCCCGCCGGGACTAGCGGGGGACGTGAGCAGTTCTTC. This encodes CASSPAGTSGGREQFF.

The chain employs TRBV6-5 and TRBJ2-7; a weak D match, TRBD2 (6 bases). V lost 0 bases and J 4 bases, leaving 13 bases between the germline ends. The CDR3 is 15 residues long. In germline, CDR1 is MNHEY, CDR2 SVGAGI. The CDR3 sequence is CASSYSGGALYEQYF. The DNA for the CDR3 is TGTGCCAGCAGTTACTCGGGCGGGGCGCTTTACGAGCAGTACTTC.

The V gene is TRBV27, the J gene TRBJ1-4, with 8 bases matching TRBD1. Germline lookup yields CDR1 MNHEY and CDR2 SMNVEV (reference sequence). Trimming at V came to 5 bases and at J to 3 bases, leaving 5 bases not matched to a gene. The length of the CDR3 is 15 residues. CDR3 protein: CASSTRDRPNEKLFF. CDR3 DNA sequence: TGTGCCAGCAGTACGAGGGACAGGCCTAATGAAAAACTGTTTTTT.

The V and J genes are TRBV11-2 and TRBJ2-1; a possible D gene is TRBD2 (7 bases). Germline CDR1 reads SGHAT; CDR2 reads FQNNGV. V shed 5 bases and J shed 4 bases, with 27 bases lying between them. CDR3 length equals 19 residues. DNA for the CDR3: TGTGCCAGCAGCCCGAGAAGGTCGCGGGGGCCGGATCTATACAATGAGCAGTTCTTC. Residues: CASSPRRSRGPDLYNEQFF.

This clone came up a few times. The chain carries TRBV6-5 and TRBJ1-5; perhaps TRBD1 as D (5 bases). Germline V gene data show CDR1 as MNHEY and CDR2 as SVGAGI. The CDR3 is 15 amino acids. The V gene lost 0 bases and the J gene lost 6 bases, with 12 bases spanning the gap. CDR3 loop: CASSYSGGSGQPQHF. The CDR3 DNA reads TGTGCCAGCAGTTACTCGGGGGGTTCCGGTCAGCCCCAGCATTTT.

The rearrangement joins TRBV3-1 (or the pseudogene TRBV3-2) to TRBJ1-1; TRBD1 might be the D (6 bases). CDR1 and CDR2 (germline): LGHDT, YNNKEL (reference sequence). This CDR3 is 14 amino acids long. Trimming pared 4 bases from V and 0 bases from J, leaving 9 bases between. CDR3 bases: TGTGCCAGCAGCCCGGGACACCTGAACACTGAAGCTTTCTTT. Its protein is CASSPGHLNTEAFF.

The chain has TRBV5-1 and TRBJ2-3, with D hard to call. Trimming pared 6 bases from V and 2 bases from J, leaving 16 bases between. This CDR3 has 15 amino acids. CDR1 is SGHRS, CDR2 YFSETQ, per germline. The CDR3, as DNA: TGCGCCAGCAAAGTTAACTACCTACCCACAGATACGCAGTATTTT. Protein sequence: CASKVNYLPTDTQYF.